The rows below give T cell receptor beta chains drawn from one sample of a study of glioma-infiltrating T cells. TCRdb used MiXCR to reprocess the multiplex PCR reads, holding one entry per CDR3 protein. Among under 20,000 distinct CDR3 sequences listed, roughly 64% were seen once. The sample taken for sequencing was glioma tissue, nonneoplastic brain tissue, or PBMCs (not recorded which). These receptors were collected from a human donor with low-grade glioma or glioblastoma, undergoing nonglioma brain surgery, or in good health (not recorded which). Both conserved end residues are part of each CDR3. The order of the fields is D gene, clone size, J gene, V gene, CDR3 protein, CDR3 DNA. The D gene is left open where the match is weak. Clone size is given for some rows only: seen once, a few or many times, or a class if the clone is expanded.

NA NA TRBJ1-2 TRBV6-5 CASSYSKGTNYGYTF TGTGCCAGCAGTTACTCGAAAGGGACTAACTATGGCTACACCTTC
NA NA TRBJ1-5 TRBV7-2 CASSRAVTTDQPQHF TGTGCCAGCAGCCGGGCGGTTACAACCGATCAGCCCCAGCATTTT
TRBD2 NA TRBJ2-5 TRBV6-5 CASSYSTSLETQYF TGTGCCAGCAGTTATTCGACTAGCCTCGAGACCCAGTACTTC
NA NA TRBJ2-5 TRBV6-2/TRBV6-3 CASSSTDQETQYF TGTGCCAGCAGTTCGACAGACCAAGAGACCCAGTACTTC
NA NA TRBJ1-2 TRBV7-2 CASSLAARANYGYTF TGTGCCAGCAGCTTAGCTGCCAGGGCGAACTATGGCTACACCTTC
NA NA TRBJ1-5 TRBV28 CASSPDTINQPQHF TGTGCCAGCAGTCCGGACACCATTAATCAGCCCCAGCATTTT
NA NA TRBJ2-1 TRBV19 CASSWGRSEQFF TGTGCCAGTAGTTGGGGTAGGTCTGAGCAGTTCTTC
NA NA TRBJ1-1 TRBV28 CASRLMNTEAFF TGTGCCAGCAGACTTATGAACACTGAAGCTTTCTTT
TRBD1 NA TRBJ1-1 TRBV2 CASSGRGNTKAFF TGTGCCAGCAGTGGCAGGGGGAACACTAAAGCTTTCTTT
NA NA TRBJ1-1 TRBV6-6 CASSYGRNTEAFF TGTGCCAGCAGTTACGGCAGGAACACTGAAGCCTTCTTT
TRBD1 many TRBJ1-2 TRBV24-1 CATSDLRDRDGYTF TGTGCCACCAGTGATTTAAGAGACAGGGATGGCTACACCTTC
NA NA TRBJ1-5 TRBV28 CASSPPPFHGGQPQHF TGTGCCAGCAGTCCTCCACCTTTCCACGGTGGGCAGCCCCAGCATTTT
NA NA TRBJ2-1 TRBV20-1 CSVTQYNEQFF TGCAGTGTCACCCAATACAATGAGCAGTTCTTC
TRBD1 NA TRBJ1-2 TRBV19 CASRVTGTGPTGYTF TGTGCCAGTAGGGTCACTGGGACAGGACCTACGGGCTACACCTTC
NA medium-sized TRBJ2-1 TRBV6-2/TRBV6-3 CASSLLSGVTYNEQFF TGTGCCAGCAGCCTCCTTTCTGGGGTGACCTACAATGAGCAGTTCTTC
NA once TRBJ1-1 TRBV7-2 CASTLSPSRTEAFF TGTGCCAGCACCCTATCTCCGAGTCGCACTGAAGCTTTCTTT
NA NA TRBJ1-1 TRBV25-1 CASSGRSATEAFF TGTGCCAGCAGTGGAAGGTCGGCCACTGAAGCTTTCTTT
TRBD1 NA TRBJ2-3 TRBV29-1 CSVEGQGADTQYF TGCAGCGTTGAGGGACAGGGGGCAGATACGCAGTATTTT
TRBD1 many TRBJ1-6 TRBV3-1 CASSHLGTADNSPLHF TGTGCCAGCAGCCACCTTGGGACAGCTGATAATTCACCCCTCCACTTT
TRBD2 NA TRBJ2-1 TRBV19 CASSQAGLAGKPFF TGTGCCAGTAGTCAGGCGGGACTAGCGGGAAAACCGTTCTTC
NA NA TRBJ1-1 TRBV7-2 CASSSAVNTEAFF TGTGCCAGCAGTTCCGCTGTGAACACTGAAGCTTTCTTT
NA NA TRBJ2-1 TRBV11-2 CASSLVGTGTDEQFF TGTGCCAGCAGCTTAGTGGGTACAGGGACGGATGAGCAGTTCTTC
NA NA TRBJ1-5 TRBV7-6 CASASLGGTNQPQHF TGTGCCAGCGCCTCCTTGGGCGGAACCAATCAGCCCCAGCATTTT
TRBD1 few TRBJ1-1 TRBV20-1 CSARETQGASAFF TGCAGTGCTAGAGAGACCCAGGGGGCAAGCGCTTTCTTT
NA NA TRBJ1-1 TRBV20-1 CSAREESGGAFF TGCAGTGCTAGAGAAGAATCCGGCGGAGCTTTCTTT
NA medium-sized TRBJ2-1 TRBV7-8 CASSSLLGGSYNEQFF TGTGCCAGCAGCTCCCTTCTGGGGGGTTCCTACAATGAGCAGTTCTTC
TRBD1 NA TRBJ1-5 TRBV6-6 CASTPGQGNDQPQHF TGTGCCAGCACCCCGGGACAGGGGAATGATCAGCCCCAGCATTTT
TRBD2 NA TRBJ2-1 TRBV25-1 CASSEPGTTKFEQFF TGTGCCAGCAGTGAACCCGGGACTACGAAATTTGAGCAGTTCTTC
TRBD1 NA TRBJ2-7 TRBV20-1 CSARGTGRRYEQYF TGCAGTGCTAGAGGGACAGGCCGGCGCTACGAGCAGTACTTC
NA few TRBJ2-7 TRBV6-6 CASSYSRAGTHEQYF TGTGCCAGCAGTTACTCGAGGGCAGGGACCCACGAGCAGTACTTC
NA NA TRBJ1-2 TRBV20-1 CSARGGGGNNYGYTF TGCAGTGCTAGAGGGGGTGGTGGGAATAACTATGGCTACACCTTC
NA NA TRBJ2-7 TRBV20-1 CSAHHPRETGTYEQYF TGCAGTGCGCACCACCCCCGGGAGACAGGGACCTACGAGCAGTACTTC
NA NA TRBJ1-3 TRBV7-3 CASSQGVATSGNTIYF TGTGCCAGCAGTCAAGGCGTCGCGACTTCTGGAAACACCATATACTTT
NA NA TRBJ1-2 TRBV6-5 CASSYDGPYGYTF TGTGCCAGCAGTTACGACGGACCCTATGGCTACACCTTC
TRBD1 NA TRBJ2-1 TRBV6-1 CASRLRDRANEQFF TGTGCCAGCAGGCTCCGGGACAGGGCAAATGAGCAGTTCTTC
NA NA TRBJ2-7 TRBV6-9 CASSSVVGEQYF TGTGCCAGCAGTTCCGTAGTCGGCGAGCAGTACTTC
NA many TRBJ1-1 TRBV18 CASSPSLTVNTEAFF TGTGCCAGCTCACCCTCATTGACGGTGAACACTGAAGCTTTCTTT
TRBD1 NA TRBJ1-5 TRBV6-2/TRBV6-3 CASSYSSGGGQPQHF TGTGCCAGCAGTTACTCTTCAGGGGGCGGACAGCCCCAGCATTTT
TRBD2 many TRBJ2-1 TRBV14 CASSPRTSPYNEQFF TGTGCCAGCAGCCCGCGGACTAGCCCTTACAATGAGCAGTTCTTC